This TCR beta chain was captured in a study of beta chain features in type 1 diabetes. Looking at the study overall: Healthy donors resembled patients in age, gender and cell yields. Across the samples, 100 million to 130 million sorted cells were examined in total. Findings and limits, study-wide: There was a moderate but significant shortening of TCRB CDR3s in all four CD4+ subsets of Type 1 diabetes patients.

On this clone itself: The antigen is undetermined.

The study reverse transcribed the entire isolated RNA, so it sequenced expressed TCRB transcripts. The repertoire was sequenced with immunoSEQ multiplex PCR; TCRdb's copy has only in-frame clones and lacks some. Of 300,000 to 350,000 clones listed, roughly 8.8% are singletons. Sequencing was performed on central memory CD4+ T cells from blood. The TCR sequence derives from a man under 40 with type 1 diabetes.

CDR3 bases: TGCGCCAGCAGCCAAGATCGGGGGGCTAATGAAAAACTGTTTTTT. This codes for CASSQDRGANEKLFF. V is TRBV4-3 and J is TRBJ1-4; tentatively, D is TRBD1 (5 bases). Germline-derived CDR1 and CDR2 are LGHNA and YSLEER. V lost 0 bases and J lost 3, with 8 bases in between. The length of the CDR3 is 15 residues.